This TCR beta chain emerged from a study of T cell changes during pregnancy in multiple sclerosis. The table came from immunoSEQ multiplex PCR; TCRdb's copy has only in-frame clones and leaves some out. The sample comprises roughly 93,000 clones, roughly nine tenths of which are singletons, and about 2% rests with the top ten. Trimming took 8 bases from V and 0 from J; bases not matched to a gene: 5. Per the germline V gene, CDR1 is SNHLY and CDR2 is FYNNEI. The CDR3 runs to 14 residues. The TCR originated in a female donor in good health, enrolled as a control in a pregnancy study. Sequencing was performed on peripheral blood, taken after pregnancy. The chain combines TRBV2 with TRBJ2-5; 8 bases align to TRBD2. The CDR3 loop is CASARSGNQETQYF. In nucleotides, the CDR3 is TGTGCCAGCGCCCGTAGCGGGAACCAAGAGACCCAGTACTTC.